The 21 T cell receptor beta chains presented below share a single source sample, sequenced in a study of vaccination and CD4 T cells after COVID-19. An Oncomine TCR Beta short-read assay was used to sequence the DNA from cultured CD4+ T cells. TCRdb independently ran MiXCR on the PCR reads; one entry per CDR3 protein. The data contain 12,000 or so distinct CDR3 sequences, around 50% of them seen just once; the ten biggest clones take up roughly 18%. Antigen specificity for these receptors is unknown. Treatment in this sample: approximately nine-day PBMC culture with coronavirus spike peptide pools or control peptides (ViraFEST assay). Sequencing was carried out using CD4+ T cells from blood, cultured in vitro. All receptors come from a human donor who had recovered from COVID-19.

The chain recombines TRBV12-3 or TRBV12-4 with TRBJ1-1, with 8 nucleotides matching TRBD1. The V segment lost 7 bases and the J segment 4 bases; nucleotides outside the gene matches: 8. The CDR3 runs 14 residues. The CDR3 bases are TGTGCCAGCACCGCGACAGGGGTTGCCACTGAAGCTTTCTTT. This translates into CASTATGVATEAFF.

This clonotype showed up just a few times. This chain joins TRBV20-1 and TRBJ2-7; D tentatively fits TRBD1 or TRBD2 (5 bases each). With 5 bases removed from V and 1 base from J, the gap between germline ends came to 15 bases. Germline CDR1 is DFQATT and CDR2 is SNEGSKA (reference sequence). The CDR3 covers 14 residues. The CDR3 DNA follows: TGCAGTGCTGGCCGGGACCGGGGATCCTACGAGCAGTACTTC. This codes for CSAGRDRGSYEQYF.

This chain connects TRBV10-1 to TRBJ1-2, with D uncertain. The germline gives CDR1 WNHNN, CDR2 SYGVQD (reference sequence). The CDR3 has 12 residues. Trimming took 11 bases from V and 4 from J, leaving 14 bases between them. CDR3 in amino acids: CASPQTAYGYTF. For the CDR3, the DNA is TGCGCCTCCCCGCAGACCGCCTATGGCTACACCTTC.

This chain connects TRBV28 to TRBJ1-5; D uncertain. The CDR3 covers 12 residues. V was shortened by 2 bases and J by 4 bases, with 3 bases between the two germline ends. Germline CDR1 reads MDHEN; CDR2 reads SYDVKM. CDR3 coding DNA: TGTGCCAGCAGTTTAGTGAATCAGCCCCAGCATTTT. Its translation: CASSLVNQPQHF. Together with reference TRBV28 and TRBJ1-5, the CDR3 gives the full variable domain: DVKVTQSSRYLVKRTGEKVFLECVQDMDHENMFWYRQDPGLGLRLIYFSYDVKMKEKGDIPEGYSVSREKKERFSLILESASTNQTSMYLCASSLVNQPQHFGDGTRLSIL.

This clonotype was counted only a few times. This CDR3 reads CSARELEGREQYF. CDR3 DNA: TGCAGTGCTAGAGAACTAGAAGGGCGCGAGCAGTACTTC. V usage is TRBV20-1 and J usage is TRBJ2-7; D is perhaps TRBD2 (5 bases). This CDR3 has 13 residues. Germline V lookup: CDR1 DFQATT, CDR2 SNEGSKA (reference sequence). V shed 0 bases and J shed 6 bases, with 12 bases lying between them.

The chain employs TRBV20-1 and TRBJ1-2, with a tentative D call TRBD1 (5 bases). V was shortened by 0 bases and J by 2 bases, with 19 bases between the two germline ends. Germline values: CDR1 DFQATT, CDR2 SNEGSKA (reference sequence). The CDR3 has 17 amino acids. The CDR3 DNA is TGCAGTGCTAGAGATCCCCGGGGTGCAGGGTTCAACTATGGCTACACCTTC. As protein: CSARDPRGAGFNYGYTF.

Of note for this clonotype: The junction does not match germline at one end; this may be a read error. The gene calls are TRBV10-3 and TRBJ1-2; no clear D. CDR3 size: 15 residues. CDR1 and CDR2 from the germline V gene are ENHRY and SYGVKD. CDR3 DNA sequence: TGTGCCATCAGCGAGTCGCAGCGCAAAAGCTATGGCTACACCTTC. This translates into CAISESQRKSYGYTF.

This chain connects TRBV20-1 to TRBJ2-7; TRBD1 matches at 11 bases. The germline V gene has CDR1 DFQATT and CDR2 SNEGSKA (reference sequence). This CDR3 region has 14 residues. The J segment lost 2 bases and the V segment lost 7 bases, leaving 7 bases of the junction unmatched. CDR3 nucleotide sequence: TGCAGTGGTTCACCGGGACAGGGGGCCTACGAGCAGTACTTC. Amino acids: CSGSPGQGAYEQYF.

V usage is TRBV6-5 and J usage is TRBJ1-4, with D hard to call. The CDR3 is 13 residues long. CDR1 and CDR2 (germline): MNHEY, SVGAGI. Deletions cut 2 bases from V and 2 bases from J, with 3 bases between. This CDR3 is CASSYGTNEKLFF. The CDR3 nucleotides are TGTGCCAGCAGTTACGGGACTAATGAAAAACTGTTTTTT.

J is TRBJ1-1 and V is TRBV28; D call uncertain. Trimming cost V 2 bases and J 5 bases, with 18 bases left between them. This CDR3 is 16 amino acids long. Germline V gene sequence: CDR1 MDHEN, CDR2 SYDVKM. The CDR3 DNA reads TGTGCCAGCAGTTTAAATTTCGGGGAGGAGATGACTGAAGCTTTCTTT. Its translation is CASSLNFGEEMTEAFF.

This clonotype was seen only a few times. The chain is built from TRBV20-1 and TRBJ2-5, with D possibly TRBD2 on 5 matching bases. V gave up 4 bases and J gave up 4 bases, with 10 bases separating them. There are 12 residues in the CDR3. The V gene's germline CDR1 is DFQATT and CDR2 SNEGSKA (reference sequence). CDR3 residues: CSAKGVGETQYF. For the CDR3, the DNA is TGCAGTGCTAAGGGAGTGGGAGAGACCCAGTACTTC.

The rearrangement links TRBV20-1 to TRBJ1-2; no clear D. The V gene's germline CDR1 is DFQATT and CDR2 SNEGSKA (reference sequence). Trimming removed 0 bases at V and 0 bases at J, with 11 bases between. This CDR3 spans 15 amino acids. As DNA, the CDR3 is TGCAGTGCTAGAGAAAACGGGATTTCTAACTATGGCTACACCTTC. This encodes CSARENGISNYGYTF.

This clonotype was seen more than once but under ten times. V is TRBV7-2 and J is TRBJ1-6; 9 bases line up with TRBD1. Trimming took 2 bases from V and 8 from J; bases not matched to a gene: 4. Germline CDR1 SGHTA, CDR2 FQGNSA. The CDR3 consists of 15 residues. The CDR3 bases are TGTGCCAGCAGCTTATTGGGACAGGGCGATTCACCCCTCCACTTT. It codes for CASSLLGQGDSPLHF.

CDR3 protein: CASSLDTDGAEAFF. In DNA, the CDR3 is TGCGCCAGCAGCTTAGACACGGACGGGGCTGAAGCTTTCTTT. The chain is built from TRBV5-1 and TRBJ1-1; D is unclear. Germline V CDR1 and CDR2: SGHRS, YFSETQ. Trimming stripped 2 bases from V and 6 bases from J, with 14 bases between. This CDR3 region has 14 residues.

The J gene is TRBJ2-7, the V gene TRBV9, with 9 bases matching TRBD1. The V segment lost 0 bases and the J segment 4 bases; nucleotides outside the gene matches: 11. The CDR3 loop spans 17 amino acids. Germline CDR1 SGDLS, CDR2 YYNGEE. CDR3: CASSVELRDRVIYEQYF. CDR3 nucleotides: TGTGCCAGCAGCGTAGAGTTACGGGACAGGGTAATTTACGAGCAGTACTTC. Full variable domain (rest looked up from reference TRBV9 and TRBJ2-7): DSGVTQTPKHLITATGQRVTLRCSPRSGDLSVYWYQQSLDQGLQFLIQYYNGEERAKGNILERFSAQQFPDLHSELNLSSLELGDSALYFCASSVELRDRVIYEQYFGPGTRLTVT.

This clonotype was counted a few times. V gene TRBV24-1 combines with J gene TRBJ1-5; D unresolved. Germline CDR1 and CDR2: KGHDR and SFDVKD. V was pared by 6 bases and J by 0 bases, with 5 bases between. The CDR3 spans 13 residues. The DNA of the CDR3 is TGTGCCACCAGTAGTTATAGCAATCAGCCCCAGCATTTT. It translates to CATSSYSNQPQHF.

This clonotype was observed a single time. DNA of the CDR3: TGTGCCAGCAGTGAATTCCGCTCTGGGGCCAACGTCCTGACTTTC. It codes for CASSEFRSGANVLTF. J is TRBJ2-6 and V is TRBV2; no clear D gene. V lost 2 bases and J lost 0, with 5 bases in between. The CDR3 sequence is 15 residues long. Germline CDR1 SNHLY, CDR2 FYNNEI.

CDR3 coding DNA: TGCGCCAGCCGGGACGGTAACTCCTACAATGAGCAGTTCTTC. Its protein is CASRDGNSYNEQFF. V gene TRBV10-2 combines with J gene TRBJ2-1; D might be TRBD1 or TRBD2, each matching 5 bases. Trimming cost V 8 bases and J 0 bases, with 11 bases left between them. Germline CDR1 and CDR2: WSHSY and SAAADI. The CDR3 covers 14 residues.

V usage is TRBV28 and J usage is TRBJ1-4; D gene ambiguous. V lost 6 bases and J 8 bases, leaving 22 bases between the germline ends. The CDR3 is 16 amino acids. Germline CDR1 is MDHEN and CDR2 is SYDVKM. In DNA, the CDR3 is TGTGCCAGCAGCTCCTCCGACACGGTTGTTATCGAAAAACTGTTTTTT. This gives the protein CASSSSDTVVIEKLFF. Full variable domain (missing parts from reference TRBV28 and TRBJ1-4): DVKVTQSSRYLVKRTGEKVFLECVQDMDHENMFWYRQDPGLGLRLIYFSYDVKMKEKGDIPEGYSVSREKKERFSLILESASTNQTSMYLCASSSSDTVVIEKLFFGSGTQLSVL.

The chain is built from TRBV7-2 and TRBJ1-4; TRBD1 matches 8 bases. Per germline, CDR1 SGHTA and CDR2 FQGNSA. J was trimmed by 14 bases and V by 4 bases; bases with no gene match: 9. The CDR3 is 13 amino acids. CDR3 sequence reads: CASSSGTGTHLFF. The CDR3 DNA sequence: TGTGCCAGCAGCTCCGGGACAGGAACCCATCTGTTTTTT.

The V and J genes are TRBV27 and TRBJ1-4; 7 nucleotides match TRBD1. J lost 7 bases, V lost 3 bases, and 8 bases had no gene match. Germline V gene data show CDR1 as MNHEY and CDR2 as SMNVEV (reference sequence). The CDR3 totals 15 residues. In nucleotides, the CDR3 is TGTGCCAGCAGTTTGATCGGGACAGAGGGTGAAAAACTGTTTTTT. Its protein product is CASSLIGTEGEKLFF.